Sequencing of this T cell receptor (beta chain) was carried out in a study of blood T cells in healthy people across ages. A sample-barcoded 5' primer and a J-beta primer mix were used in a second PCR of roughly 7 to 11 cycles. TCRdb re-called the 5' RACE reads through MiXCR, storing one row per CDR3 protein. This table holds about 780,000 distinct CDR3 sequences, roughly 26% found once. The germline V gene encodes CDR1 SGHVS and CDR2 FQNEAQ. This CDR3 region has 13 residues. Trimming took 1 base from V and 6 from J, leaving 10 bases between them. This clonotype was counted a few times. This same sample was also taken into another study, of T cells of mothers and their children.

The chain couples TRBV7-8 to TRBJ2-7, with TRBD2 as a possible D gene (5 bases). The sample consisted of blood. The sequence derives from a boy aged 5-17 years in good health. The CDR3: CASSLVGIGEQYF. CDR3 bases: TGTGCCAGCAGCTTAGTCGGGATAGGCGAGCAGTACTTC.